Presented here are 27 T cell receptor beta chains from one specimen sequenced in a study of cytomegalovirus exposure and HLA in healthy donors. PCR employed 60 Vbeta and 13 Jbeta primers. Using immunoSEQ multiplex PCR, the repertoire was profiled, and TCRdb retains in-frame clones only, with some absent. The sample consists of 150,000 to 200,000 clones, 75% to 85% of them appearing once. Material: PBMCs. All receptors derive from a girl aged 2-10 years in good health and CMV-seropositive.

CDR3 sequence: CAWGGRESPDTQYF. In DNA, the CDR3 is TGTGCCTGGGGAGGACGGGAGAGTCCAGATACGCAGTATTTT. The chain is built from TRBV30 and TRBJ2-3; D is possibly TRBD2 (6 bases). CDR3 size: 14 residues. Deletions cut 5 bases from V and 4 bases from J, with 16 bases between. Germline V gene lookup returns CDR1 GTSNPN and CDR2 SVGIG (reference sequence).

V gene TRBV5-1 combines with J gene TRBJ2-7, with D possibly matching TRBD1 (6 bases). V lost 2 bases and J lost 7, with 13 bases in between. This CDR3 has 13 amino acids. Germline CDR1 and CDR2: SGHRS and YFSETQ. The CDR3 bases are TGCGCCAGCAGCTTATCCACTAGGGGGGAGCAGTACTTC. This gives the protein CASSLSTRGEQYF.

This clone was detected only once. V is TRBV4-1 and J is TRBJ2-7; TRBD2 agrees at 13 bases. This CDR3 is 17 amino acids long. Germline assignment: CDR1 MGHRA and CDR2 YSYEKL. Trimming took 4 bases from V and 0 from J; bases not matched to a gene: 6. The CDR3 region is CASSLRGLAGDSYEQYF. The CDR3 nucleotides are TGCGCCAGCAGCCTACGAGGACTAGCGGGAGACTCCTACGAGCAGTACTTC.

The V and J genes are TRBV5-1 and TRBJ1-5; D is perhaps TRBD1 (5 bases). The CDR3 loop spans 17 amino acids. CDR1 is SGHRS and CDR2 is YFSETQ in the germline V gene. V was cut by 7 bases and J by 0 bases, with 20 bases left in between. CDR3 in amino acids: CASWPRGEGFSNQPQHF. CDR3 sequence (DNA): TGCGCCAGCTGGCCCCGGGGGGAAGGGTTTAGCAATCAGCCCCAGCATTTT.

This clone was seen only once. The chain has TRBV28 and TRBJ1-5; D gene unclear. V lost 3 bases to trimming and J lost 0 bases, with 9 bases between them. CDR3 size: 15 residues. Germline V gene lookup returns CDR1 MDHEN and CDR2 SYDVKM. The CDR3: CASSFSYSSNQPQHF. In DNA, the CDR3 is TGTGCCAGCAGTTTTTCCTATTCTAGCAATCAGCCCCAGCATTTT.

The chain carries TRBV2 and TRBJ2-3, with 12 bases fitting TRBD1. The V segment lost 6 bases and the J segment 2 bases; nucleotides outside the gene matches: 12. The CDR3 runs 18 residues. CDR1 and CDR2 from the germline V gene are SNHLY and FYNNEI. The CDR3 DNA sequence: TGTGCCAGCAGCGGGACAGGGGGCGGGGGAGCCCACACAGATACGCAGTATTTT. The encoded protein is CASSGTGGGGAHTDTQYF.

J is TRBJ2-1 and V is TRBV9; 10 positions match TRBD1. Germline-derived CDR1 and CDR2 are SGDLS and YYNGEE. J gave up 5 bases and V 2 bases, and 4 bases lay outside the gene matches. The CDR3 runs to 15 residues. The CDR3, as DNA: TGTGCCAGCAGCGTGGGACAGGGGCTCCACAATGAGCAGTTCTTC. Translating gives CASSVGQGLHNEQFF.

V gene TRBV27 combines with J gene TRBJ2-2; 7 positions match TRBD1. The CDR3 has 21 amino acids. V gave up 6 bases and J gave up 5 bases; unmatched junction bases: 27. Germline CDR1 MNHEY, CDR2 SMNVEV (reference sequence). The CDR3 region is CASRSYPGQRTLQTRTGELFF. As DNA, the CDR3 is TGTGCCAGCAGATCTTATCCGGGACAGCGAACTTTGCAAACACGTACCGGGGAGCTGTTTTTT.

The chain is built from TRBV30 and TRBJ2-1; 10 bases fit TRBD2. This CDR3 region has 18 residues. The V gene end was trimmed by 4 bases and the J gene end by 1 base; junction bases not matched to a gene: 13. Germline V gives CDR1 GTSNPN, CDR2 SVGIG (reference sequence). The CDR3 is CAWTLLAGYHGSYNEQFF. Written as DNA, the CDR3 is TGTGCCTGGACTTTACTAGCGGGGTACCACGGGTCCTACAATGAGCAGTTCTTC.

The rearrangement joins TRBV5-1 to TRBJ2-2, with D possibly being TRBD2 (6 bases). This CDR3 has 15 residues. Germline values: CDR1 SGHRS, CDR2 YFSETQ. V was shortened by 0 bases and J by 5 bases, with 11 bases between the two germline ends. The CDR3 bases are TGCGCCAGCAGCTTGGATTCGGCGGGGACCGGGGAGCTGTTTTTT. It translates to CASSLDSAGTGELFF.

The chain employs TRBV7-9 and TRBJ1-5, with D uncertain. The germline V gene encodes CDR1 SEHNR and CDR2 FQNEAQ (reference sequence). Deletions cut 3 bases from V and 6 bases from J, with 9 bases between. The CDR3 is 13 residues long. CDR3 region: CASSLFEGQPQHF. The CDR3 bases are TGTGCCAGCAGCTTGTTTGAGGGTCAGCCCCAGCATTTT.

V usage is TRBV30 and J usage is TRBJ1-5; D ambiguous. The CDR3 runs to 13 residues. V was cut by 5 bases and J by 7 bases, with 15 bases left in between. Germline V gene lookup returns CDR1 GTSNPN and CDR2 SVGIG (reference sequence). The CDR3 protein is CAWSEGRGQPQHF. In nucleotides, the CDR3 is TGTGCCTGGTCTGAGGGTCGTGGGCAGCCCCAGCATTTT.

This clone was seen just once. This chain links TRBV27 with TRBJ1-2; the D is unclear. The CDR3 has 13 residues. V was cut by 3 bases and J by 4 bases, with 9 bases left in between. CDR1 is MNHEY and CDR2 is SMNVEV in the germline V gene (reference sequence). CDR3 in DNA: TGTGCCAGCAGTTTCGGAGGGTTCTATGGCTACACCTTC. Its protein is CASSFGGFYGYTF.

This rearrangement joins TRBV30 to TRBJ2-3; 7 nucleotides line up with TRBD1. The germline V gene has CDR1 GTSNPN and CDR2 SVGIG (reference sequence). CDR3 length equals 13 residues. CDR3: CAQGTESTDTQYF. The CDR3 DNA follows: TGTGCTCAGGGGACAGAGAGCACAGATACGCAGTATTTT.

The chain employs TRBV28 and TRBJ1-5; tentatively, D is TRBD1 (5 bases). Per the germline V gene, CDR1 is MDHEN and CDR2 is SYDVKM. The V end was cut by 4 bases, the J end by 7 bases, with 17 bases between. This CDR3 spans 15 amino acids. The CDR3 region has the DNA TGTGCCAGCAGTTGGGGCGGGGGAAGGAACCAGCCCCAGCATTTT. As protein: CASSWGGGRNQPQHF.

The CDR3 protein is CASSYSWTVSGNTIYF. The CDR3 bases are TGTGCCAGCAGTTACTCTTGGACAGTCTCTGGAAACACCATATATTTT. This sequence joins TRBV6-7 and TRBJ1-3; D perhaps matches TRBD1 (6 bases). TRBV6-7 counts as an open reading frame of uncertain function. The V end was cut by 0 bases, the J end by 0 bases, with 9 bases between. This CDR3 comprises 16 residues.

The chain couples TRBV11-2 to TRBJ1-1, with D maybe TRBD1 (6 bases). V was pared by 5 bases and J by 4 bases, with 14 bases between. The germline gives CDR1 SGHAT, CDR2 FQNNGV. The CDR3 is made up of 14 amino acids. The CDR3 here is CASSARTAGTEAFF. In DNA form, the CDR3 reads TGTGCCAGCAGCGCCCGGACAGCCGGCACTGAAGCTTTCTTT.

This rearrangement joins TRBV7-9 to TRBJ2-3, with D tentatively TRBD1 (5 bases). The CDR3 extends over 13 amino acids. V lost 5 bases and J lost 3, with 9 bases in between. Germline values: CDR1 SEHNR, CDR2 FQNEAQ (reference sequence). The CDR3 here is CASSQQGTDTQYF. The CDR3 DNA reads TGTGCCAGCAGCCAGCAGGGTACAGATACGCAGTATTTT.

The chain combines TRBV6-1 with TRBJ2-7, with D perhaps matching TRBD1 (6 bases). Per the germline V gene, CDR1 is MNHNS and CDR2 is SASEGT. V was cut by 9 bases and J by 3 bases, with 12 bases left in between. This CDR3 has 12 residues. This chain's CDR3 is CASDRSVYEQYF. DNA of the CDR3: TGTGCCAGTGACAGGTCCGTCTACGAGCAGTACTTC.

Turning to this clone: No DNA is shown, since the ends of the CDR3 on it are uncertain; the CDR3 is the one TCRdb lists. This chain connects TRBV30 to TRBJ2-7; the table calls TRBD2, which could not be checked here. Germline V gene data show CDR1 as GTSNPN and CDR2 as SVGIG (reference sequence). Counting both end residues, the CDR3 totals 13 amino acids. CDR3 region: CAWTFGPGYEQYF.

The rearrangement uses TRBV6-5 and TRBJ2-4; maybe TRBD1 (6 bases). This CDR3 is 11 amino acids long. Germline lookup yields CDR1 MNHEY and CDR2 SVGAGI. V gave up 5 bases and J gave up 9 bases, with 8 bases separating them. Here the CDR3 DNA reads TGTGCCAGCAGTAGAGGGGGCATTCAGTACTTC. This gives the protein CASSRGGIQYF.

This sequence joins TRBV18 and TRBJ1-5; D is ambiguous. Germline-derived CDR1 and CDR2 are KGHSH and LQKENI. The CDR3 consists of 15 residues. V was trimmed by 5 bases and J by 1 base, leaving 12 bases between them. DNA of the CDR3: TGTGCCAGCTCAGTAGGCAGGTGGAGCAATCAGCCCCAGCATTTT. Translating gives CASSVGRWSNQPQHF.

This chain links TRBV18 with TRBJ1-4; the D gene is possibly TRBD1 (5 bases). V lost 3 bases and J lost 5, with 16 bases in between. Looked up from germline, CDR1 is KGHSH and CDR2 is LQKENI. This CDR3 is 16 amino acids long. The chain's CDR3 is CASSPLAGTPNEKLFF. The CDR3 DNA sequence: TGTGCCAGCTCACCCCTCGCAGGGACTCCCAATGAAAAACTGTTTTTT.

V usage is TRBV5-1 and J usage is TRBJ2-3; no clear D gene. V was clipped by 0 bases and J by 2 bases, with 7 bases between them. CDR3 length: 14 residues. CDR1 is SGHRS and CDR2 is YFSETQ in the germline V gene. In DNA form, the CDR3 reads TGCGCCAGCAGCTTGGCCGACACCACAGATACGCAGTATTTT. Protein sequence: CASSLADTTDTQYF.

This chain connects TRBV9 to TRBJ1-2; the match to TRBD1 covers 7 bases. There are 13 residues in the CDR3. CDR1 and CDR2 from the germline V gene are SGDLS and YYNGEE. Trimming took 2 bases from V and 2 from J; bases not matched to a gene: 0. The CDR3 DNA reads as TGTGCCAGCAGCGTGGGACAGAACTATGGCTACACCTTC. Amino acid sequence: CASSVGQNYGYTF. Full variable domain (rest looked up from reference TRBV9 and TRBJ1-2): DSGVTQTPKHLITATGQRVTLRCSPRSGDLSVYWYQQSLDQGLQFLIQYYNGEERAKGNILERFSAQQFPDLHSELNLSSLELGDSALYFCASSVGQNYGYTFGSGTRLTVV.

This clone was seen a handful of times. V and J are TRBV30 and TRBJ1-2; 8 bases are shared with TRBD1. The V gene's germline CDR1 is GTSNPN and CDR2 SVGIG (reference sequence). V shed 0 bases and J 5 bases; nucleotides not matched to a gene: 5. The CDR3 contains 14 residues. In DNA, the CDR3 is TGTGCCTGGAGTGTGCCGACAGGGGTATATGGCTACACCTTC. Protein sequence: CAWSVPTGVYGYTF.

The genes are TRBV7-3 and TRBJ2-2, with TRBD2 matching 10 bases. Germline-derived CDR1 and CDR2 are SGHTA and FQGTGA. CDR3 length: 14 residues. V lost 4 bases to trimming and J lost 8 bases; unmatched junction nucleotides: 4. The CDR3 loop reads CASSSSGSMGELFF. The CDR3, as DNA: TGTGCCAGCAGCTCTAGCGGGAGTATGGGGGAGCTGTTTTTT.